This TCR beta chain was identified during a study of human T cells and chemical hapten exposure. Background on the study: Patch tests put 0.01% DPC on the upper back, and the results were checked at 6 days.

Trimming took 3 bases from V and 1 from J; bases not matched to a gene: 9. There are 17 residues in the CDR3. Looked up from germline, CDR1 is MNHNY and CDR2 is SVGAGI (reference sequence). Regarding treatment: therapeutic diphenylcyclopropenone sensitization with weekly scalp DPC. This clonotype was seen more than once but under ten times. Attachment of unique molecular identifiers to individual cDNA molecules was performed in the library. From the reads, TCRdb called clonotypes with MiXCR, one entry per CDR3 protein. The table shows hundreds of distinct CDR3 sequences, with around 70% occurring only once.

The chain is built from TRBV6-6 and TRBJ2-3; TRBD2 aligns across 8 bases. Sequencing used whole blood, obtained before DPC sensitization or 2, 6, or about 24 weeks after (not recorded which). The TCR comes from an adult with alopecia areata. Some clones in this sample may be carry-over from other donors' samples. This table probably holds off-target reads from a library built for another chain. CDR3 region: CASSYFGSGMGTDTQYF. CDR3 nucleotide sequence: TGTGCCAGCAGTTATTTTGGTAGCGGGATGGGCACAGATACGCAGTATTTT.